The 5 T cell receptor beta chains in this list originate from one sample, sequenced in a study of blood T cell repertoires in COVID-19. Only in-frame clones appear in the TCRdb table, and some are missing; sequencing was by immunoSEQ multiplex PCR. The data contain 100,000 to 150,000 clones, roughly 69% of them singletons. Sequenced material: peripheral blood. The receptors originated from a woman in her 70s with acute or convalescent COVID-19.

The genes are TRBV9 and TRBJ2-7; 7 bases fit TRBD2. Germline values: CDR1 SGDLS, CDR2 YYNGEE. Trimming removed 3 bases from V and 2 bases from J; junction bases left unmatched: 5. The CDR3 covers 14 residues. CDR3 in amino acids: CASSAGLVAYEQYF. The CDR3 coding sequence is TGTGCCAGCAGCGCCGGACTAGTCGCCTACGAGCAGTACTTC.

The chain recombines TRBV28 with TRBJ1-2; D perhaps matches TRBD1 (6 bases). V lost 5 bases to trimming and J lost 4 bases, with 17 bases between them. The CDR3 has 15 amino acids. The germline V gene encodes CDR1 MDHEN and CDR2 SYDVKM. In DNA, the CDR3 is TGTGCCAGCAGTACCGGGACACGGGTAATCTATGGCTACACCTTC. As protein: CASSTGTRVIYGYTF.

This clone was counted at least ten times. This chain connects TRBV7-2 to TRBJ2-1; 11 bases match TRBD2. V dropped 3 bases and J dropped 4; count of bases not matched to a gene: 5. Germline CDR1 SGHTA, CDR2 FQGNSA. The CDR3 sequence is 16 residues long. The CDR3 DNA reads TGTGCCAGCAGCTTCCCTAGCGGGAGGATGTACAATGAGCAGTTCTTC. This sequence encodes CASSFPSGRMYNEQFF.

The rearrangement links TRBV30 to TRBJ1-1; D unresolved. The CDR3 has 13 amino acids. Deletions cut 3 bases from V and 5 bases from J, with 13 bases between. Germline V lookup: CDR1 GTSNPN, CDR2 SVGIG (reference sequence). CDR3 sequence (DNA): TGTGCCTGGAGCTCCTATTTTGGTACTGAAGCTTTCTTT. Protein: CAWSSYFGTEAFF.

V is TRBV12-3 or TRBV12-4 and J is TRBJ1-5; D may be TRBD1 (6 bases). The V end was cut by 6 bases, the J end by 9 bases, with 12 bases between. The CDR3 has 12 residues. As DNA, the CDR3 is TGTGCCAGCAGCTTTACAGGGAGGCCCCAGCATTTT. This codes for CASSFTGRPQHF.